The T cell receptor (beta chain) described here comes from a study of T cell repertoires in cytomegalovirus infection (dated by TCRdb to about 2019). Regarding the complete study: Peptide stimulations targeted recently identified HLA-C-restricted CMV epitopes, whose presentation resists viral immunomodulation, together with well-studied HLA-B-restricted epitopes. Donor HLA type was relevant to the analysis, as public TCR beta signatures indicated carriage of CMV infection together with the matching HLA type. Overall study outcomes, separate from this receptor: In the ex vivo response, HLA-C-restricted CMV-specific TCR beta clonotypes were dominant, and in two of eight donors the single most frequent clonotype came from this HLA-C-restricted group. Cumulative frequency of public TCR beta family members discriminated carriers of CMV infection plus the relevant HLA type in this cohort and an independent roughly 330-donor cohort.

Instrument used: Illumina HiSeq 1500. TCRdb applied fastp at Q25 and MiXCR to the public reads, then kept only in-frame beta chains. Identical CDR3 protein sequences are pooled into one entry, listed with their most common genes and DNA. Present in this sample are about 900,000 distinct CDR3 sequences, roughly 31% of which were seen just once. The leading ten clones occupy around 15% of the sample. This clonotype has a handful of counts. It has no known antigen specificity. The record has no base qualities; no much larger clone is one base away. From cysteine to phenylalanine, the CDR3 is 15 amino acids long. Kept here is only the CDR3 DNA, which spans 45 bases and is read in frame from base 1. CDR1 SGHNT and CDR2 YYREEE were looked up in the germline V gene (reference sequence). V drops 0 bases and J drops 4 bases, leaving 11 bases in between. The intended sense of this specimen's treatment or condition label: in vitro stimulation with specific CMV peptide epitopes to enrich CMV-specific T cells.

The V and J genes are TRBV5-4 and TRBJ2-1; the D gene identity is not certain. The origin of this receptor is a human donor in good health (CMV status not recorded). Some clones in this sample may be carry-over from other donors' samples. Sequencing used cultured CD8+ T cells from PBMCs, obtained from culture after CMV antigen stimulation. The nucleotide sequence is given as TGTGCCAGCAGCTTGGCTATCGAGCCTTACAATGAGCAGTTCTTC. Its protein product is CASSLAIEPYNEQFF.